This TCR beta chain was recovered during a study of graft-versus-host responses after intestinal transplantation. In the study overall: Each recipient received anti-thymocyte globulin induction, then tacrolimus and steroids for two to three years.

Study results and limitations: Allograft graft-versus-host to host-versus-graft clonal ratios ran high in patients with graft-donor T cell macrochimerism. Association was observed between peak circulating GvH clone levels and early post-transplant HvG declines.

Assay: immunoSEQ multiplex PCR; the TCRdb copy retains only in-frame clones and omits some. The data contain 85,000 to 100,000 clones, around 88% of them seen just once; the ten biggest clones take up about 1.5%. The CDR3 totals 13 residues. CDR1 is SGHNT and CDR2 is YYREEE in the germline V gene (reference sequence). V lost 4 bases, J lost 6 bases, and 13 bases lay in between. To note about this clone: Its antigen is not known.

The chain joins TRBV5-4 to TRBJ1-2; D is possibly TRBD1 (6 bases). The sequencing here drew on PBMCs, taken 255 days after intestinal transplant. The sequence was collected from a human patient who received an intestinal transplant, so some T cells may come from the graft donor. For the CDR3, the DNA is TGTGCCAGCAGCCTTTACAGGGTGGATGGCTACACCTTC. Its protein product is CASSLYRVDGYTF.